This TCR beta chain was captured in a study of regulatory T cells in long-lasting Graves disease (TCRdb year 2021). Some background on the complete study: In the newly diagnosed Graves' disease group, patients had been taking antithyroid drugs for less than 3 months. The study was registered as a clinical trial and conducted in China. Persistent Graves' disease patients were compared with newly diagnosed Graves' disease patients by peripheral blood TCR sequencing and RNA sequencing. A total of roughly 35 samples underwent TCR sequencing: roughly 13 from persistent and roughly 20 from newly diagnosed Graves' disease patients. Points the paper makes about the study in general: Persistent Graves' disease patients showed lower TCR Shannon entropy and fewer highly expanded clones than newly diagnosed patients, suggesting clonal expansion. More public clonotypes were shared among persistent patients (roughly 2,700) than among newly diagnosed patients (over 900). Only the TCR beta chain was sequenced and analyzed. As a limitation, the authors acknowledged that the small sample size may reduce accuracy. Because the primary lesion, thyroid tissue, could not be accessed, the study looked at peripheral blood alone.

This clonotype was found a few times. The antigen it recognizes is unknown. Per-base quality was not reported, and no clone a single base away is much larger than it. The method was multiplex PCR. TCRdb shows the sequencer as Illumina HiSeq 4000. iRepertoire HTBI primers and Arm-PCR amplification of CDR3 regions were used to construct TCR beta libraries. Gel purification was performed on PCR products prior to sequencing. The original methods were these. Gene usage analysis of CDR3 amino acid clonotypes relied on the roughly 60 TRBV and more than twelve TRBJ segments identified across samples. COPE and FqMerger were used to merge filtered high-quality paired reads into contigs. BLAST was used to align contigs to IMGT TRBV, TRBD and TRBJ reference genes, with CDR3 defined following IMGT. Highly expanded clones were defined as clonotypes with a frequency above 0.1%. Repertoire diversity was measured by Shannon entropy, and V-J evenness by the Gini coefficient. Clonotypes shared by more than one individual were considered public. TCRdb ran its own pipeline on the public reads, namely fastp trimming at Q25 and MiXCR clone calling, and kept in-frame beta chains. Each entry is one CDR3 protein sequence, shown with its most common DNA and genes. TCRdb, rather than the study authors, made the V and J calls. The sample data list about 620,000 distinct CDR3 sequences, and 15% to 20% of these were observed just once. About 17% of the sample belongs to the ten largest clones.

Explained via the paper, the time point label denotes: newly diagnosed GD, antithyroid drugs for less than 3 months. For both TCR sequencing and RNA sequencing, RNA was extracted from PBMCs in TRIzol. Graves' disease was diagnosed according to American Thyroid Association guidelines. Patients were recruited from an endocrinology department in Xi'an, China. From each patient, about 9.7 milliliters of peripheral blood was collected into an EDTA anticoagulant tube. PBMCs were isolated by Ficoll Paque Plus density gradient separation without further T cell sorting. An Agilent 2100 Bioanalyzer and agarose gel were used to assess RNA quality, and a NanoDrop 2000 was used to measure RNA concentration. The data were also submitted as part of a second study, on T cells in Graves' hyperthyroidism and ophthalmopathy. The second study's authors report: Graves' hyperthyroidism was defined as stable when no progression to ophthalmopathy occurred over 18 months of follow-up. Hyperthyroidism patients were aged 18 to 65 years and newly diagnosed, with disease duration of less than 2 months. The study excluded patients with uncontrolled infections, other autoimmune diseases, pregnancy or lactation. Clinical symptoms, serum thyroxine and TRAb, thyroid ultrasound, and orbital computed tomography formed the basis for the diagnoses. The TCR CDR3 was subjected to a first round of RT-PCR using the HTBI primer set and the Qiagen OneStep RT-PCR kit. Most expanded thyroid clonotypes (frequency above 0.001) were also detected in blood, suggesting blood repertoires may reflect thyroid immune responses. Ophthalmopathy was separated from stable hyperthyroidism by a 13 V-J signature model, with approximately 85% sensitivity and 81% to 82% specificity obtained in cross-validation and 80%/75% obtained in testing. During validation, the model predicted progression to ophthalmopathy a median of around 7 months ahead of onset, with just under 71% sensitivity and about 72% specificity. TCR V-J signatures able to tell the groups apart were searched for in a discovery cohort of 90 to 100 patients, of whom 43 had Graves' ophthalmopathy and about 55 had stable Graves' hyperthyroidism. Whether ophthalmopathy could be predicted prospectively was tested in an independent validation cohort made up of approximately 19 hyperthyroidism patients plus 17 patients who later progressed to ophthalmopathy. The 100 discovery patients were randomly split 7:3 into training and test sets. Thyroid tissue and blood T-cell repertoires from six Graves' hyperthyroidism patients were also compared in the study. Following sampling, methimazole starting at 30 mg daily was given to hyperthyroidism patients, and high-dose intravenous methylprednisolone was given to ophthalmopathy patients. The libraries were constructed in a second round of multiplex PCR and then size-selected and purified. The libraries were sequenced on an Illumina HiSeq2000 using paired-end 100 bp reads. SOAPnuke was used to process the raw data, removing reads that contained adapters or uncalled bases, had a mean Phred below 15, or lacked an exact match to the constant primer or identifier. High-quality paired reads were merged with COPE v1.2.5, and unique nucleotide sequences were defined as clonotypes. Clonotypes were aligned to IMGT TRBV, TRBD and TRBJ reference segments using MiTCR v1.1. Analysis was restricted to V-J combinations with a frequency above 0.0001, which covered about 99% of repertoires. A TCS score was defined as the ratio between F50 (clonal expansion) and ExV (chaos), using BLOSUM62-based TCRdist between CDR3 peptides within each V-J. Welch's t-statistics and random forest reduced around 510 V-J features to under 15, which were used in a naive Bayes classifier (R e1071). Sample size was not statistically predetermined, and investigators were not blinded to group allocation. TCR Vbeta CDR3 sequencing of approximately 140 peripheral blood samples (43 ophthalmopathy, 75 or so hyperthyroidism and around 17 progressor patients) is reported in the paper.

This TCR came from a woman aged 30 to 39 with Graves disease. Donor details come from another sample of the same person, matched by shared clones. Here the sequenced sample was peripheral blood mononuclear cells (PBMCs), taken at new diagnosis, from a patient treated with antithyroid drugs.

The CDR3 region reads CASSSDRYQETQYF. The nucleotide sequence reads TGTGCCAGCAGTTCCGACAGGTACCAAGAGACCCAGTACTTC. This chain is built from TRBV6-2 or TRBV6-3 and TRBJ2-5, and TRBD1 may be the D gene, going by 6 matching bases. The germline V gene specifies MNHEY as CDR1 and SVGEGT as CDR2. The CDR3 starts with the cysteine, ends with the phenylalanine, and has 14 residues. Only CDR3 DNA is held: 42 bases, read in frame from base 1. V loses 4 bases, J loses 0 bases, and the germline ends lie 9 bases apart.